The 26 T cell receptor beta chains reported below all come from one sample, sequenced in a study of cytomegalovirus exposure and HLA in healthy donors. 60 Vbeta and 13 Jbeta primers were used in PCR. The repertoire was sequenced with immunoSEQ multiplex PCR; TCRdb's copy has only in-frame clones and lacks some. The sample holds hundreds of thousands of clones; over 65% are singletons and the top ten take 2.7%. Sequencing was carried out using PBMCs. These receptors all stem from a woman aged 60-75 years in good health and CMV-seropositive.

This sequence joins TRBV5-6 and TRBJ1-5, with TRBD1 matching over 8 bases. The CDR3 runs 15 residues. Trimming removed 4 bases from V and 3 bases from J; junction bases left unmatched: 6. The germline V gene encodes CDR1 SGHDT and CDR2 YYEEEE. CDR3 region: CASSMTGVLNQPQHF. DNA for the CDR3: TGTGCCAGCAGCATGACAGGGGTTCTCAATCAGCCCCAGCATTTT.

The chain recombines TRBV4-1 with TRBJ2-1; TRBD2 agrees at 12 bases. The V segment lost 4 bases and the J segment 9 bases; nucleotides outside the gene matches: 13. The germline V gene has CDR1 MGHRA and CDR2 YSYEKL. The length of the CDR3 is 17 residues. CDR3 sequence reads: CASSPGHLAGGPGEQFF. The CDR3 DNA reads as TGCGCCAGCAGCCCGGGACACCTAGCGGGGGGGCCTGGTGAGCAGTTCTTC.

On this clone: Different DNA sequences within this sample yield the same CDR3. V gene TRBV5-8 combines with J gene TRBJ2-3; D unclear. Trimming left V 0 bases short and J 2 bases short, with 7 bases between. Looked up from germline, CDR1 is SGHTS and CDR2 is YDEGEE. CDR3 size: 14 residues. CDR3: CASSLVGFTDTQYF. The CDR3 DNA follows: TGTGCCAGCAGCTTGGTCGGTTTCACAGATACGCAGTATTTT.

This chain joins TRBV29-1 and TRBJ2-7; 7 nucleotides agree with TRBD1. J gave up 0 bases and V 6 bases, and 2 bases lay outside the gene matches. The germline CDR1 and CDR2 sequences are SQVTM and ANQGSEA. This CDR3 comprises 12 residues. CDR3 sequence: CSVRTGSYEQYF. The CDR3 DNA reads as TGCAGCGTCCGGACAGGCTCCTACGAGCAGTACTTC.

V usage is TRBV5-6 and J usage is TRBJ1-1; 8 bases map to TRBD1. This CDR3 comprises 16 residues. V lost 0 bases and J lost 1; bases outside the gene matches: 5. Germline V gene data show CDR1 as SGHDT and CDR2 as YYEEEE. The chain's CDR3 is CASSLGGDRWNTEAFF. The CDR3 DNA is TGTGCCAGCAGCTTGGGGGGGGACAGGTGGAACACTGAAGCTTTCTTT.

The chain is built from TRBV5-1 and TRBJ2-1; 13 positions match TRBD2. This CDR3 contains 16 residues. The germline CDR1 and CDR2 sequences are SGHRS and YFSETQ. V lost 0 bases to trimming and J lost 7 bases; unmatched junction nucleotides: 4. The CDR3 nucleotides read TGCGCCAGCAGCTTGGGGACTAGCGGGAGCTTGAATGAGCAGTTCTTC. Protein: CASSLGTSGSLNEQFF.

This chain connects TRBV7-3 to TRBJ2-3; 7 bases agree with TRBD1. This CDR3 is built from 13 residues. Germline-derived CDR1 and CDR2 are SGHTA and FQGTGA. J was trimmed by 6 bases and V by 5 bases; bases with no gene match: 5. The CDR3 loop reads CASSQGQSDTQYF. The CDR3 coding sequence is TGTGCCAGCAGCCAGGGACAGTCGGATACGCAGTATTTT.

V usage is TRBV6-5 and J usage is TRBJ2-7; the match to TRBD2 covers 7 bases. The CDR3 sequence is 13 residues long. V shed 8 bases, J shed 2 bases, and the junction held 6 bases outside the gene matches. CDR1 and CDR2 (germline): MNHEY, SVGAGI. The DNA of the CDR3 is TGTGCCAGCCAGGCTAGCGGAACCTACGAGCAGTACTTC. This codes for CASQASGTYEQYF.

This chain uses TRBV6-1 with TRBJ2-3; unclear D gene. CDR3 length: 15 amino acids. Per the germline V gene, CDR1 is MNHNS and CDR2 is SASEGT. Trimming shortened V by 3 bases and J by 6 bases, and 16 bases separated the two germline ends. The CDR3 loop reads CASSDAARRRDTQYF. The DNA for the CDR3 is TGTGCCAGCAGTGACGCTGCCCGCCGGCGGGATACGCAGTATTTT.

This chain links TRBV27 with TRBJ2-3; 12 bases map to TRBD2. The CDR3 has 17 amino acids. Germline assignment: CDR1 MNHEY and CDR2 SMNVEV (reference sequence). V shed 8 bases, J shed 3 bases, and the junction held 12 bases outside the gene matches. The CDR3 sequence: CASFPGLAGGLTDTQYF. Written as DNA, the CDR3 is TGTGCCAGCTTTCCGGGGCTAGCGGGGGGGTTAACAGATACGCAGTATTTT.

For the CDR3, the DNA is TGTGCCAGCAGCTTAGGGGCCCCTAGCGGGAGTACTGAGACCCAGTACTTC. Residues: CASSLGAPSGSTETQYF. The chain links TRBV5-4 to TRBJ2-5; 10 bases match TRBD2. Germline-derived CDR1 and CDR2 are SGHNT and YYREEE (reference sequence). This CDR3 spans 17 amino acids. V was pared by 2 bases and J by 5 bases, with 12 bases of the junction left unmatched.

In regard to this clone: This sample also contains other DNA sequences that code for the same CDR3. This chain connects TRBV5-1 to TRBJ2-3, with 11 bases fitting TRBD2. The CDR3 has 16 amino acids. The germline V gene has CDR1 SGHRS and CDR2 YFSETQ. The V segment lost 0 bases and the J segment 2 bases; nucleotides outside the gene matches: 2. The chain's CDR3 is CASSLGLAGTTDTQYF. The CDR3 region has the DNA TGCGCCAGCAGCTTGGGACTAGCGGGGACCACAGATACGCAGTATTTT.

The rearrangement joins TRBV7-9 to TRBJ2-5, with D possibly matching TRBD2 (5 bases). V gave up 1 base and J gave up 11 bases, with 14 bases separating them. The CDR3 totals 13 residues. The germline gives CDR1 SEHNR, CDR2 FQNEAQ (reference sequence). As DNA, the CDR3 is TGTGCCAGCAGCTTAGGATCTGGGAGTGAGCAGTACTTC. Encoded protein: CASSLGSGSEQYF.

V and J are TRBV19 and TRBJ1-1; D not certain. The ends were cut back, 8 bases at V and 3 bases at J, with 10 bases in the middle. Germline CDR1 is LNHDA and CDR2 is SQIVND (reference sequence). CDR3 length: 12 amino acids. The CDR3 region has the DNA TGTGCCAGTCTTGGAGGGTACACTGAAGCTTTCTTT. Its protein is CASLGGYTEAFF.

This chain uses TRBV27 with TRBJ2-7; TRBD1 agrees at 10 bases. CDR3 size: 14 residues. V lost 6 bases, J lost 12 bases, and 14 bases stayed unmatched. The germline gives CDR1 MNHEY, CDR2 SMNVEV (reference sequence). CDR3 in DNA: TGTGCCAGCAGGCTTCTCTCGGGGACAGGGGTTTCGTACTTC. It encodes CASRLLSGTGVSYF.

V gene TRBV5-5 combines with J gene TRBJ2-7, with 7 nucleotides matching TRBD2. Per the germline V gene, CDR1 is SGHKS and CDR2 is YYEKEE (reference sequence). The junction had 6 bases not matched to a gene; V was cut back by 1 base and J by 2 bases. This CDR3 region has 15 residues. The CDR3 here is CASSLNLAVTYEQYF. For the CDR3, the DNA is TGTGCCAGCAGCTTGAATCTAGCGGTTACCTACGAGCAGTACTTC.

This rearrangement joins TRBV6-1 to TRBJ2-7, with a tentative D call TRBD2 (5 bases). CDR3 size: 17 residues. Germline CDR1 and CDR2: MNHNS and SASEGT. Trimming removed 3 bases at V and 0 bases at J, with 18 bases between. This chain's CDR3 is CASSEYSGGWSSYEQYF. The CDR3 nucleotides are TGTGCCAGCAGTGAGTACTCCGGAGGTTGGAGCTCCTACGAGCAGTACTTC.

J is TRBJ1-4 and V is TRBV10-3; no definite D call. This CDR3 contains 12 residues. Trimming pared 2 bases from V and 6 bases from J, leaving 4 bases between. Germline V gives CDR1 ENHRY, CDR2 SYGVKD. Here the CDR3 reads CAISEADEKLFF. For the CDR3, the DNA is TGTGCCATCAGTGAGGCGGATGAAAAACTGTTTTTT.

The chain links TRBV10-1 to TRBJ2-7; 8 bases fit TRBD2. Per the germline V gene, CDR1 is WNHNN and CDR2 is SYGVQD (reference sequence). Trimming removed 8 bases from V and 5 bases from J; junction bases left unmatched: 14. The CDR3 has 15 residues. DNA of the CDR3: TGCGCCAGCTCCAAACCGTTAGCGGGACCCCACGAGCAGTACTTC. This encodes CASSKPLAGPHEQYF.

This clone was detected only once. The chain recombines TRBV5-6 with TRBJ2-5; 8 nucleotides align to TRBD2. The CDR3 contains 15 residues. V dropped 0 bases and J dropped 3; count of bases not matched to a gene: 4. The V gene's germline CDR1 is SGHDT and CDR2 YYEEEE. CDR3 DNA sequence: TGTGCCAGCAGCTTGGCCCGAGCGGGAGAAGAGACCCAGTACTTC. It is translated as CASSLARAGEETQYF.

The rearrangement joins TRBV14 to TRBJ2-5, with D unresolved. This CDR3 spans 12 amino acids. Germline V lookup: CDR1 SGHDN, CDR2 FVKESK. Trimming pared 2 bases from V and 1 base from J, leaving 2 bases between. The CDR3 nucleotides are TGTGCCAGCAGCCAACTCCAAGAGACCCAGTACTTC. It is translated as CASSQLQETQYF.

The V gene is TRBV5-6, the J gene TRBJ2-1; the match to TRBD2 covers 13 bases. Per germline, CDR1 SGHDT and CDR2 YYEEEE. The V segment lost 9 bases and the J segment 6 bases; nucleotides outside the gene matches: 6. CDR3 length equals 14 residues. This CDR3 is CATRLAGGGNEQFF. CDR3 DNA sequence: TGTGCCACGAGACTAGCGGGAGGCGGCAATGAGCAGTTCTTC.

There are a few counts of this clone. This rearrangement joins TRBV28 to TRBJ1-1; TRBD1 is a possible D gene (6 bases). Germline CDR1 and CDR2: MDHEN and SYDVKM. Trimming pared 5 bases from V and 7 bases from J, leaving 14 bases between. CDR3 length equals 13 residues. The CDR3 spells CASSTFQGLEAFF. CDR3 bases: TGTGCCAGCAGTACCTTCCAGGGGCTTGAAGCTTTCTTT.

The chain couples TRBV4-2 to TRBJ1-2, with D uncertain. Germline V lookup: CDR1 LGHNA, CDR2 YNFKEQ. Deletions cut 0 bases from V and 0 bases from J, with 11 bases between. The CDR3 sequence is 16 residues long. The CDR3 loop is CASSQDYWLSNYGYTF. The CDR3 coding sequence is TGTGCCAGCAGCCAAGACTACTGGTTATCTAACTATGGCTACACCTTC.

This chain links TRBV9 with TRBJ1-2; 9 positions agree with TRBD1. V gave up 4 bases and J gave up 3 bases; unmatched junction bases: 10. The CDR3 spans 16 residues. CDR1 SGDLS and CDR2 YYNGEE come from the germline V gene. The CDR3 DNA reads as TGTGCCAGCAGCAAGGGACAGGGAAGAACTTACTATGGCTACACCTTC. This gives the protein CASSKGQGRTYYGYTF.

The chain uses TRBV5-1 and TRBJ1-4; D is perhaps TRBD1 (6 bases). The V gene's germline CDR1 is SGHRS and CDR2 YFSETQ. Between the trimmed V and J ends, which lost 4 bases and 6 bases, there was a span of 16 bases. This CDR3 contains 15 residues. The CDR3 DNA reads TGCGCCAGCAGCCCGTTTCTGGACAGCGATGAAAAACTGTTTTTT. It encodes CASSPFLDSDEKLFF.